These 10 T cell receptor beta chains were all obtained from the same sample, sequenced in a study of read filtering for tumor transcriptome and immune sequencing. From 400 to 450 ng of RNA, a library with molecular barcoded alpha/delta and beta/gamma adaptors was made. TCRdb processed the reads anew with MiXCR; each CDR3 protein has one entry. The sample contains around 26,000 distinct CDR3 sequences, under 15% of which appear only once. Sequenced material: a population of CD138-negative cells sorted from bone marrow. These receptors were collected from a donor aged 40 or older with multiple myeloma.

This clonotype was seen at least ten times. The CDR3 nucleotides read TGTGCCAGCAGCGTAGGGACATTAGCCAAAAACATTCAGTACTTC. It codes for CASSVGTLAKNIQYF. The chain couples TRBV9 to TRBJ2-4; possibly TRBD1 for D (5 bases). Germline lookup yields CDR1 SGDLS and CDR2 YYNGEE. Trimming left V 0 bases short and J 0 bases short, with 7 bases between. The CDR3 sequence is 15 residues long.

This clonotype showed up many times. The chain recombines TRBV24-1 with TRBJ2-3; D is ambiguous. Germline-derived CDR1 and CDR2 are KGHDR and SFDVKD. The V gene lost 8 bases and the J gene lost 9 bases, with 11 bases spanning the gap. The CDR3 is 11 amino acids. The CDR3 loop is CATNPVRTQYF. In DNA form, the CDR3 reads TGTGCCACCAACCCTGTACGGACGCAGTATTTT.

The chain employs TRBV7-6 and TRBJ2-2; D ambiguous. V was shortened by 6 bases and J by 4 bases, with 9 bases between the two germline ends. This CDR3 comprises 13 residues. CDR1 SGHVS and CDR2 FNYEAQ come from the germline V gene. The CDR3, as DNA: TGTGCCAGCAGTCAAGTAGGCACCGGGGAGCTGTTTTTT. Its translation is CASSQVGTGELFF.

This clonotype has at least ten counts. The rearrangement links TRBV12-3 or TRBV12-4 to TRBJ2-1; 9 positions match TRBD2. The CDR3 has 15 residues. Trimming at V came to 5 bases and at J to 6 bases, leaving 8 bases not matched to a gene. CDR3 protein: CASSTGTSISNEQFF. The CDR3 nucleotides are TGTGCCAGCAGTACCGGGACTAGCATATCCAATGAGCAGTTCTTC.

Concerning this clonotype itself: This could be a read error, since a much larger clone is one nucleotide away. The rearrangement joins TRBV7-3 to TRBJ2-3, with a tentative D call TRBD2 (6 bases). The CDR3 runs to 15 residues. Germline V CDR1 and CDR2: SGHTA, FQGTGA. Deletions cut 4 bases from V and 3 bases from J, with 14 bases between. The CDR3 here is CASSSSGGCTDTQYF. DNA for the CDR3: TGTGCCAGCAGCTCGTCCGGGGGATGTACAGATACGCAGTATTTT.

About this clonotype itself: This may be a read error, as it is one base from a much larger clone. The chain recombines TRBV9 with TRBJ1-2, with 7 bases matching TRBD1. J gave up 8 bases and V 5 bases, and 6 bases lay outside the gene matches. The germline V gene has CDR1 SGDLS and CDR2 YYNGEE. The CDR3 totals 12 residues. CDR3 DNA sequence: TGTGCCAGCAGGGCAGGGGGAGGCGGCTACACCTTC. Its translation: CASRAGGGGYTF.

There are many counts of this clonotype. The chain has TRBV28 and TRBJ1-2; the D is unclear. Deletions cut 5 bases from V and 6 bases from J, with 13 bases between. Germline V gives CDR1 MDHEN, CDR2 SYDVKM. This CDR3 is built from 13 residues. The CDR3 loop is CASSVPPGDGYTF. The CDR3 nucleotides read TGTGCCAGCAGTGTTCCCCCAGGAGATGGCTACACCTTC.

This clonotype appeared many times. The chain links TRBV19 to TRBJ2-5; D possibly corresponds to TRBD1 (5 bases). V was cut by 4 bases and J by 2 bases, with 11 bases left in between. The CDR3 runs 14 residues. Germline V gives CDR1 LNHDA, CDR2 SQIVND (reference sequence). The CDR3, as DNA: TGTGCCAGTAGTAAGTCCCCAGGGCAAGAGACCCAGTACTTC. Protein product: CASSKSPGQETQYF.

This clonotype has just a few counts. The gene calls are TRBV24-1 and TRBJ2-1; D is ambiguous. The CDR3 contains 18 residues. Trimming removed 4 bases at V and 6 bases at J, with 24 bases between. Germline loops: CDR1 KGHDR, CDR2 SFDVKD. The CDR3 bases are TGTGCCACCAGTGACAGGACGATGGCAGGATCGGTAGGCAATGAGCAGTTCTTC. Protein sequence: CATSDRTMAGSVGNEQFF.

This clonotype showed up many times. The chain uses TRBV18 and TRBJ2-3, with 7 bases aligning to TRBD1. CDR1 and CDR2 from the germline V gene are KGHSH and LQKENI. The CDR3 runs to 18 residues. The V and J ends lost 3 bases and 0 bases, in that order; junction bases with no gene match: 12. The CDR3 protein is CASSPWDSPASSTDTQYF. CDR3 DNA: TGTGCCAGCTCACCTTGGGACAGCCCAGCCTCTAGCACAGATACGCAGTATTTT.